This T cell receptor beta chain was sequenced during a study of beta chain features in type 1 diabetes (dated by TCRdb to 2017 to 2018). In terms of the full investigation: Patients and healthy donors did not differ in mean age, gender distribution, total cell number or subset yield. Whereas all 30 or so donors provided naive and central memory subsets, regulatory and stem cell-like memory subsets were isolated from just 8 patients and roughly 8 healthy donors. The study compared TCRB repertoires of sorted circulating CD4+ T cell subsets between recently diagnosed type 1 diabetes patients and matched healthy donors. A total of roughly 100,000,000 sorted cells were examined across all samples, and the number of cells per subset was strongly correlated with RNA yield. What the authors observed across the whole study: A moderate but significant shortening of TCRB CDR3 length was observed in type 1 diabetes patients in all four CD4+ subsets. At VDJ recombination sites, patients with type 1 diabetes made fewer insertions and deleted more nucleotides, a pattern implying thymic rearrangement abnormalities. The naive, central memory and regulatory TCRB repertoires appeared to resemble one another more closely among patients than among healthy donors. Because cDNA was sequenced instead of genomic DNA, activated cells with high expression could be over-represented, although the groups did not differ in activation or CD3 levels. PCR might favor shorter templates, but patient and control samples were amplified and corrected together, so any skew would affect both groups equally. Because small numbers of individuals were included in the HLA sub-analyses, any influence of HLA type on TCRB rearrangement was left unresolved.

The entire amount of isolated RNA was reverse transcribed using the High Capacity cDNA Reverse Transcription Kit, so the sequenced TCRB transcripts were expressed ones. Naive, central memory and regulatory T cell samples underwent deep immunoSEQ sequencing, averaging around 3.9 million total reads per sample. After sorted cells were lysed in RLT buffer, RNA was extracted with DNase-treated RNeasy Micro or Mini kits, with the choice depending on cell number. To prevent cross-contamination, each cell subset was processed individually, whereas patient and healthy donor samples were processed jointly. The immunoSEQ multiplex PCR was used to amplify TCRB sequences from cDNA, yielding 87-bp fragments that span the CDR3 region. Sequencing of the amplicons was done on the Illumina HiSeq platform. The authors' pipeline ran thus. Synthetic template baselines were used to correct PCR bias computationally, reads within Hamming distance 2 were collapsed together, and singletons that could not be merged were discarded. Reads were aligned against IMGT to assign V, D and J genes, CDR3 length and insertions or deletions at six rearrangement sites. Clonotype counts were normalized to sorted cell number within each subset before computing true diversity and Gini coefficients with the tcR R package. The overlap coefficient, calculated on TCRB nucleotide sequences, was used to quantify repertoire sharing. TCRdb carries this immuneACCESS record with in-frame sequences only. Its versions omit some clonotypes, under half of them owing to an unresolved V gene in the studies checked, with the rest unexplained. From that table come the V and J calls and clone size; the DNA was used to work out D and trimming. This sample holds approximately 150,000 clones; about a tenth were observed only once. The ten largest clones represent 0.65% of the sample.

Trimming at the junction amounts to 1 base on V and 2 bases on J, and the germline ends lie 9 bases apart. For CDR1 and CDR2, the germline V gene lists SGHVS and FQNEAQ. The CDR3 covers 15 residues, taking in both the cysteine and the phenylalanine. Just CDR3 DNA is preserved here, 45 bases in frame from base 1. Each donor gave one peripheral blood draw, averaging around 0.11 L, which was collected into heparinised tubes. A BD FACSAria II and a panel including CD45RO, CCR7, CD25, CD127, CD95 and CD27 were used to sort naive, central memory, regulatory and stem cell-like memory CD4+ T cells. A purity above 95% was achieved for all sorted populations. PBMCs were separated immediately by Lymphoprep density gradient centrifugation and were stained directly, without being cultured. Samples were stained and sorted in pairs, with one healthy donor and one patient per experiment, so that batch effects were minimized.

Concerning this clone itself: The antigen it recognizes is unknown. Base qualities are missing; no much larger clone stands one base away.

Material: central memory CD4+ T cells from blood. This sequence uses TRBV7-8 and TRBJ1-3; there is no confident call for the D gene. This clonotype originated in a woman aged 40 to 50 in good health. CDR3 protein: CASSLDTAPGNTIYF. The nucleotide sequence reads TGTGCCAGCAGCTTAGACACAGCTCCTGGAAACACCATATATTTT. Reference TRBV7-8 and TRBJ1-3 genes cover what lies past the CDR3, so the full variable domain is GAGVSQSPRYKVAKRGQDVALRCDPISGHVSLFWYQQALGQGPEFLTYFQNEAQLDKSGLPSDRFFAERPEGSVSTLKIQRTQQEDSAVYLCASSLDTAPGNTIYFGEGSWLTVV.